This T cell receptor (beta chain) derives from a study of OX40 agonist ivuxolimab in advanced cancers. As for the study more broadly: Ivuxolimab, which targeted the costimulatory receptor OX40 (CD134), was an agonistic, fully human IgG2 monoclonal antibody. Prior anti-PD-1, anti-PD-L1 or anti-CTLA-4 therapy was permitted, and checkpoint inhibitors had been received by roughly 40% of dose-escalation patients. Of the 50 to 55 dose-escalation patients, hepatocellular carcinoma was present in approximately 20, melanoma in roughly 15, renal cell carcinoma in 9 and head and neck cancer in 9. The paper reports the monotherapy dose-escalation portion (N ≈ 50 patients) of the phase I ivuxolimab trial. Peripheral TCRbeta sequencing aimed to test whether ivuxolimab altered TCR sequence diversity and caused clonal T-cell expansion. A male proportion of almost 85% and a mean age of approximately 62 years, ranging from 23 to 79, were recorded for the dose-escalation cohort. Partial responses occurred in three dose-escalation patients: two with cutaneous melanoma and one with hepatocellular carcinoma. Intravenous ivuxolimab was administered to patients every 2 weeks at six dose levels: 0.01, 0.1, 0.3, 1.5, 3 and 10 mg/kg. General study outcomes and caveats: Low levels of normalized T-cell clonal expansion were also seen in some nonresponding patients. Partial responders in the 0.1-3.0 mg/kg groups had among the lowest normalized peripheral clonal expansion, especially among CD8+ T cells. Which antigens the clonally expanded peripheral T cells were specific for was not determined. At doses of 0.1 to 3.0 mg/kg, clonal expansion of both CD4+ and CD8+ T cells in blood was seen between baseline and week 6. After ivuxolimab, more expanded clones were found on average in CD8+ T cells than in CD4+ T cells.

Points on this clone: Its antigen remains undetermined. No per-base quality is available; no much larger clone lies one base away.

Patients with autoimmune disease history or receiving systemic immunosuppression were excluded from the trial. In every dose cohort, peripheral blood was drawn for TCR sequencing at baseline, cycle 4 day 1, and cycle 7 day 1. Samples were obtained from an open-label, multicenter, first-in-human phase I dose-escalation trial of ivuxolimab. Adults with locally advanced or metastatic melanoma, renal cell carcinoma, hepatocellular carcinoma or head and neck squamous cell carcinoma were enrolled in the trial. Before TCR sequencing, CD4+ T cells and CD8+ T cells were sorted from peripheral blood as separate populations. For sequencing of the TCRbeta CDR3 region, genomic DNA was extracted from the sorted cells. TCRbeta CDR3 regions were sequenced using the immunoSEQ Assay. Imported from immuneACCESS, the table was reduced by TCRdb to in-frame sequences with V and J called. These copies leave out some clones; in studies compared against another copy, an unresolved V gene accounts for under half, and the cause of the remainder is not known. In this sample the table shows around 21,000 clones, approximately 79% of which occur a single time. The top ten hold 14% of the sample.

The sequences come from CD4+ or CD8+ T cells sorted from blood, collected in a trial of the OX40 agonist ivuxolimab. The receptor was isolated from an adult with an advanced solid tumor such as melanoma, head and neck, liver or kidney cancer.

The nucleotides read TGTGCCAGTAGTATAGTTAGTCAGGGAAATCAGCCCCAGCATTTT. It is translated as CASSIVSQGNQPQHF. Recombination joined TRBV19 with TRBJ1-5, and TRBD1 may be the D gene, going by 5 matching bases. Between the V and J ends, shortened by 1 base and 4 bases respectively, the junction contains 11 bases. The CDR3, cysteine through phenylalanine, is 15 amino acids long. The entry retains the CDR3 DNA only, 45 bases that are in frame from base 1. The germline V gene (reference sequence) supplies CDR1 LNHDA and CDR2 SQIVND.